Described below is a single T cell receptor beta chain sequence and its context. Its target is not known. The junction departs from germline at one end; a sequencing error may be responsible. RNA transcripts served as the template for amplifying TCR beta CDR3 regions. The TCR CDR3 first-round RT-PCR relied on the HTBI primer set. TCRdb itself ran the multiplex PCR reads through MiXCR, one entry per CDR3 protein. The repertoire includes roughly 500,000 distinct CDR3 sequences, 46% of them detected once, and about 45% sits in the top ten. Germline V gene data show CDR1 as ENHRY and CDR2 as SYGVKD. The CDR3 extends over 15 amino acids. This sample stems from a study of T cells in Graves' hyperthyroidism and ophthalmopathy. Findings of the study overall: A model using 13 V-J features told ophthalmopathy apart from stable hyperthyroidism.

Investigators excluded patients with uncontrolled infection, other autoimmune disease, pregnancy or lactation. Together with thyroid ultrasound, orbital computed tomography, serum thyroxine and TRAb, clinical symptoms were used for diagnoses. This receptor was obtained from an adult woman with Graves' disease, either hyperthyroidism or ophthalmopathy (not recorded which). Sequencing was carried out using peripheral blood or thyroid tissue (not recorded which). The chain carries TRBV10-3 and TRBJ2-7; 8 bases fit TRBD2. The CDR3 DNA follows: TGTGCCAGCAGTTACTCGGGGGGGCGCGCCTACGAGCAGTACTTC. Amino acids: CASSYSGGRAYEQYF.